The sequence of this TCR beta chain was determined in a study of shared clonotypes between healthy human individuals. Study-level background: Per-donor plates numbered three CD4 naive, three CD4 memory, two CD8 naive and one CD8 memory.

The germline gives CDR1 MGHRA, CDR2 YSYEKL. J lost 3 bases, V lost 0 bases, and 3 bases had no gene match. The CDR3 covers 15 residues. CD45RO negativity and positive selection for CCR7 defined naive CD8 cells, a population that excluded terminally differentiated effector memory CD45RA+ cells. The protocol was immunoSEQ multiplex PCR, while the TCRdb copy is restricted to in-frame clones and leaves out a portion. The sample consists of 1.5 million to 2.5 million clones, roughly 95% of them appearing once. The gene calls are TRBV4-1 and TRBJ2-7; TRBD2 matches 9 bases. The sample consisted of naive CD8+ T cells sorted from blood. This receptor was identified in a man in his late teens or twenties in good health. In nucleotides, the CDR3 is TGCGCCAGCAGCCAAGATAGCGGGAGCTTCTACGAGCAGTACTTC. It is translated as CASSQDSGSFYEQYF.